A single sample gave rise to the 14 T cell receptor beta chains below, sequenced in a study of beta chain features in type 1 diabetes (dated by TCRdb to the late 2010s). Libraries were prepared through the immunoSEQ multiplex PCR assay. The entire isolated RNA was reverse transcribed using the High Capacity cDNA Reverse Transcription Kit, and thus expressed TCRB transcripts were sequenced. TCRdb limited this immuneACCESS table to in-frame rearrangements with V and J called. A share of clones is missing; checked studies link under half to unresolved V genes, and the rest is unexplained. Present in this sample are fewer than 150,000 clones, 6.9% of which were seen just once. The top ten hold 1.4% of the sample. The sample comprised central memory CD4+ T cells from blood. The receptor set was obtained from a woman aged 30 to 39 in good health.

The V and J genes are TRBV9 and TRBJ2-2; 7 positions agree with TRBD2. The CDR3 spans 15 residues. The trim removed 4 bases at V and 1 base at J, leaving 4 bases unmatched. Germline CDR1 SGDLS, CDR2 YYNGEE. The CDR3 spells CASSWGRGNTGELFF. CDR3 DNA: TGTGCCAGCAGCTGGGGGAGGGGGAACACCGGGGAGCTGTTTTTT.

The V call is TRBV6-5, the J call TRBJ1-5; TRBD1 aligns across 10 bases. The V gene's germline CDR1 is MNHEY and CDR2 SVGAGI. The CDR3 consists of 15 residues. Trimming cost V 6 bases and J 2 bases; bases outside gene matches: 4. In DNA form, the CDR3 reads TGTGCCAGCAGGCCGGGGACAGGGGGCAATCAGCCCCAGCATTTT. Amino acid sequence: CASRPGTGGNQPQHF.

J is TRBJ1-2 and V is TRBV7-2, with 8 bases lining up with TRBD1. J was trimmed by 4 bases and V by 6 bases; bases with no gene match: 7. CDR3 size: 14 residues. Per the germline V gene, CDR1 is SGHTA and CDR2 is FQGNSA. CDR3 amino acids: CASSIDRGFYGYTF. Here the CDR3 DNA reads TGTGCCAGCAGTATAGACAGGGGATTCTATGGCTACACCTTC. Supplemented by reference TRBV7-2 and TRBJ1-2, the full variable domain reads GAGVSQSPSNKVTEKGKDVELRCDPISGHTALYWYRQSLGQGLEFLIYFQGNSAPDKSGLPSDRFSAERTGGSVSTLTIQRTQQEDSAVYLCASSIDRGFYGYTFGSGTRLTVV.

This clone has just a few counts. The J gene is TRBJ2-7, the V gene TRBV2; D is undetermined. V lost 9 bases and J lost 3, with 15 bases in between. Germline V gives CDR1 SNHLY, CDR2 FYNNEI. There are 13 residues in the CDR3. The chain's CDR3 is CASQVILGYEQYF. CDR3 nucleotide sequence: TGTGCCAGTCAGGTCATTTTAGGCTACGAGCAGTACTTC.

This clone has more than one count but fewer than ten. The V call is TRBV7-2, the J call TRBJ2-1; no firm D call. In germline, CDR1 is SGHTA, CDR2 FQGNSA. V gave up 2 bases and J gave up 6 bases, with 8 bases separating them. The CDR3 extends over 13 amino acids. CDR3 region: CASSLSGVNEQFF. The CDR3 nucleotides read TGTGCCAGCAGCTTATCTGGAGTCAATGAGCAGTTCTTC.

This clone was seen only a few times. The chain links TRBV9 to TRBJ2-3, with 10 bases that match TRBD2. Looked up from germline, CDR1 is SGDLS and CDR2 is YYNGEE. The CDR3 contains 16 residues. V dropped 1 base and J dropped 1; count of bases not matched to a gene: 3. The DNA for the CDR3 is TGTGCCAGCAGCGTAACTAGCGGGACCCGCACAGATACGCAGTATTTT. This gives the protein CASSVTSGTRTDTQYF.

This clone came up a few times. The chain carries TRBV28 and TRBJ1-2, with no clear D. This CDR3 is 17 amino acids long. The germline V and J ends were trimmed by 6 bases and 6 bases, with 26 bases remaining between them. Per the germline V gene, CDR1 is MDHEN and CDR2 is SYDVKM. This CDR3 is CASSTFSFGEGIHGYTF. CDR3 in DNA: TGTGCCAGCAGCACTTTCTCTTTTGGGGAGGGTATCCATGGCTACACCTTC.

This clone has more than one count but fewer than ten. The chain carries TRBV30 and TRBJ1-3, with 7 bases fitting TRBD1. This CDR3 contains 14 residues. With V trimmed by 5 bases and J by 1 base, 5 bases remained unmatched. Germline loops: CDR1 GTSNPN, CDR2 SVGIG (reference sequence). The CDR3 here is CAWAGTESGNTIYF. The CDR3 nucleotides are TGTGCCTGGGCCGGGACAGAGTCTGGAAACACCATATATTTT.

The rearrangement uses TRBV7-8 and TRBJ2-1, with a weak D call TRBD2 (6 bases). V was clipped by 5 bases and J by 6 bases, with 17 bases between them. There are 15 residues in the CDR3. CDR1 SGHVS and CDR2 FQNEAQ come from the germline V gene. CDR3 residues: CASSPNGGTANEQFF. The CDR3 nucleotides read TGTGCCAGCAGCCCTAACGGCGGGACCGCCAATGAGCAGTTCTTC.

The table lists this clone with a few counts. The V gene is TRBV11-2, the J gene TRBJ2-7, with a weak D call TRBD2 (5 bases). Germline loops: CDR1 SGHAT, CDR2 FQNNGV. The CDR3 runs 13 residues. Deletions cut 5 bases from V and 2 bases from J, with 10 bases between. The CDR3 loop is CASSIDYPYEQYF. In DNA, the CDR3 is TGTGCCAGCAGCATTGACTATCCCTACGAGCAGTACTTC.

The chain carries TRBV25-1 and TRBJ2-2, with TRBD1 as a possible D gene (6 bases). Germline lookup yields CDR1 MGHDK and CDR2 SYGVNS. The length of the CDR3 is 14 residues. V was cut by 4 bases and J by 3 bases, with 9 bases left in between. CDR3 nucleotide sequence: TGTGCCAGCAGTGTCTACAGGGACACCGGGGAGCTGTTTTTT. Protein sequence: CASSVYRDTGELFF.

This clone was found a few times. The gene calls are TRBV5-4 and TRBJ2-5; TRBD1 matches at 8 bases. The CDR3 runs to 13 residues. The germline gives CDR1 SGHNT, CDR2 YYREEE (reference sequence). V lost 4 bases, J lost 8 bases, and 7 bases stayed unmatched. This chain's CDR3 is CASSPAGTGTQYF. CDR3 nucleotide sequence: TGTGCCAGCAGCCCTGCCGGGACAGGTACCCAGTACTTC.

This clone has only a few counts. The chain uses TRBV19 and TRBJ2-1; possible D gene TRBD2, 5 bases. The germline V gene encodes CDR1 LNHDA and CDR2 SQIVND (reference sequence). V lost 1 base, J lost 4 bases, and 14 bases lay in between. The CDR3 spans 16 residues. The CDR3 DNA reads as TGTGCCAGTAGTATAGTCGCTAGCCAGATATACAATGAGCAGTTCTTC. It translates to CASSIVASQIYNEQFF.

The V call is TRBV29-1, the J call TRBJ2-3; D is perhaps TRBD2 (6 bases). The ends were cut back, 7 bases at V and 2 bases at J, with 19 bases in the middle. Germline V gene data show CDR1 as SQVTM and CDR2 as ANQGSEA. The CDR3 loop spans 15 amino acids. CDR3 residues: CSANPGTRTTDTQYF. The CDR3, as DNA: TGCAGCGCCAACCCCGGGACTCGTACCACAGATACGCAGTATTTT.